This T cell receptor beta chain was found in a study of blood T cell repertoires in COVID-19. Ages ranged from about 18 to 89 years, with residence in about 23 US areas. In Cohort 3, a recovered donor had either two negative PCRs, clearance, or symptom resolution. Looked up from germline, CDR1 is LNHDA and CDR2 is SQIVND (reference sequence). The CDR3 loop spans 15 amino acids. J lost 3 bases, V lost 3 bases, and 6 bases had no gene match. Under the authors' procedure: For nucleated cells, counts were estimated from reference gene primer amplification. Repertoires were generated with immunoSEQ multiplex PCR, while TCRdb's copy carries only in-frame clones and drops some. V and J calls and clone size are given by that table; D and trimming were obtained from the DNA. The sample has roughly 150,000 clones; around four fifths are singletons.

The TCR originated in a woman aged 40-49 years who had recovered from COVID-19. This chain joins TRBV19 and TRBJ2-7; the match to TRBD2 covers 9 bases. The source material was PBMCs or T cells enriched from blood (not recorded which). This chain's CDR3 is CASSMSGGRVYEQYF. CDR3 sequence (DNA): TGTGCCAGTAGTATGAGTGGCGGGAGGGTCTACGAGCAGTACTTC.